The 21 T cell receptor beta chains presented below share a single source sample, sequenced in a study of control samples from healthy donors and cancer patients. TCRdb's copy holds only in-frame clones and misses some; the assay was immunoSEQ multiplex PCR. The sample records some 99,000 clones, about nine tenths being singletons. Sequencing was performed on blood. These receptors were obtained from a human donor in good health. The donor label of this sample is uncertain.

The gene calls are TRBV27 and TRBJ2-1; 7 positions agree with TRBD2. The germline gives CDR1 MNHEY, CDR2 SMNVEV (reference sequence). V was pared by 1 base and J by 5 bases, with 11 bases of the junction left unmatched. CDR3 size: 17 residues. CDR3 sequence reads: CASSLFRGEGSHNEQFF. CDR3 sequence (DNA): TGTGCCAGCAGTTTATTCCGGGGGGAGGGCTCGCACAATGAGCAGTTCTTC.

The J gene is TRBJ2-7, the V gene TRBV27, with D uncertain. Germline CDR1 is MNHEY and CDR2 is SMNVEV (reference sequence). V lost 11 bases and J 4 bases, leaving 15 bases between the germline ends. The length of the CDR3 is 12 residues. This CDR3 is CALQVRQYEQYF. DNA of the CDR3: TGTGCCCTCCAAGTGCGTCAGTACGAGCAGTACTTC.

In its sample, this clone was seen once. V is TRBV11-2 and J is TRBJ1-3, with TRBD1 as a possible D gene (5 bases). The CDR3 is 17 residues long. V was trimmed by 5 bases and J by 0 bases, leaving 17 bases between them. Germline assignment: CDR1 SGHAT and CDR2 FQNNGV. The DNA for the CDR3 is TGTGCCAGCAGCCCAGCGGGACGGACCCGCTCTGGAAACACCATATATTTT. Residues: CASSPAGRTRSGNTIYF.

The chain has TRBV7-9 and TRBJ1-1; no firm D call. The V end was cut by 2 bases, the J end by 1 base, with 17 bases between. CDR3 size: 17 residues. Germline CDR1 is SEHNR and CDR2 is FQNEAQ (reference sequence). The DNA for the CDR3 is TGTGCCAGCAGCTTATTGGTGGGGATGGAGTGGAACACTGAAGCTTTCTTT. This gives the protein CASSLLVGMEWNTEAFF.

This chain joins TRBV10-2 and TRBJ1-6; D possibly corresponds to TRBD1 (5 bases). The germline V gene encodes CDR1 WSHSY and CDR2 SAAADI. The V end was cut by 5 bases, the J end by 0 bases, with 14 bases between. This CDR3 has 17 amino acids. CDR3 nucleotides: TGCGCCAGCAGTTTGGGGCCGCCGAGCTCCTATAATTCACCCCTCCACTTT. It yields the protein CASSLGPPSSYNSPLHF.

The CDR3 here is CASSPNTGELFF. The CDR3 nucleotides are TGTGCCAGCTCACCTAACACCGGGGAGCTGTTTTTT. The chain combines TRBV18 with TRBJ2-2; no clear D gene. The CDR3 covers 12 residues. CDR1 and CDR2 from the germline V gene are KGHSH and LQKENI. Trimming took 3 bases from V and 2 from J, leaving 1 base between them.

The V call is TRBV5-1, the J call TRBJ1-5; possibly TRBD1 for D (5 bases). Germline CDR1 SGHRS, CDR2 YFSETQ. The CDR3 has 13 amino acids. V was clipped by 0 bases and J by 11 bases, with 12 bases between them. CDR3 loop: CASSLEGVGTQHF. The CDR3 DNA reads as TGCGCCAGCAGCTTGGAAGGGGTAGGGACCCAGCATTTT.

This clone was seen only once. CDR3 bases: TGTGCCAGTAGTATCGGGGCTGGCCAAGAGACCCAGTACTTC. It specifies CASSIGAGQETQYF. The V gene is TRBV19, the J gene TRBJ2-5, with D perhaps TRBD1 or TRBD2 (5 bases each). The CDR3 loop spans 14 amino acids. CDR1 is LNHDA and CDR2 is SQIVND in the germline V gene (reference sequence). Trimming shortened V by 3 bases and J by 1 base, and 9 bases separated the two germline ends.

This rearrangement joins TRBV7-9 to TRBJ2-3; tentatively, D is TRBD1 (5 bases). Germline CDR1 is SEHNR and CDR2 is FQNEAQ (reference sequence). The CDR3 sequence is 15 residues long. Trimming pared 3 bases from V and 2 bases from J, leaving 12 bases between. CDR3 protein: CASSFQGMITDTQYF. CDR3 in DNA: TGTGCCAGCAGCTTCCAGGGAATGATCACAGATACGCAGTATTTT.

The sample holds a few counts of this clone. This chain uses TRBV5-1 with TRBJ1-4; D uncertain. The CDR3 loop spans 15 amino acids. V was pared by 6 bases and J by 6 bases, with 18 bases between. Germline V lookup: CDR1 SGHRS, CDR2 YFSETQ. The CDR3 is CASTLTDGSYEKLFF. The CDR3 DNA follows: TGCGCCAGCACTCTAACGGACGGGAGCTATGAAAAACTGTTTTTT. Full variable domain (missing parts from reference TRBV5-1 and TRBJ1-4): KAGVTQTPRYLIKTRGQQVTLSCSPISGHRSVSWYQQTPGQGLQFLFEYFSETQRNKGNFPGRFSGRQFSNSRSEMNVSTLELGDSALYLCASTLTDGSYEKLFFGSGTQLSVL.

V gene TRBV5-1 combines with J gene TRBJ2-2; D gene unclear. Trimming took 4 bases from V and 0 from J, leaving 10 bases between them. Germline CDR1 SGHRS, CDR2 YFSETQ. The CDR3 is 15 residues long. The CDR3: CASSVDQANTGELFF. CDR3 bases: TGCGCCAGCAGCGTAGACCAAGCGAACACCGGGGAGCTGTTTTTT.

V usage is TRBV27 and J usage is TRBJ1-1, with unresolved D. Per the germline V gene, CDR1 is MNHEY and CDR2 is SMNVEV (reference sequence). Trimming pared 4 bases from V and 9 bases from J, leaving 15 bases between. The CDR3 has 13 amino acids. CDR3 in DNA: TGTGCCAGCAGTTCGCCTCGCAGACTTCAAGCTTTCTTT. Amino acid sequence: CASSSPRRLQAFF.

V gene TRBV6-5 combines with J gene TRBJ1-5; D gene unclear. Germline V gene sequence: CDR1 MNHEY, CDR2 SVGAGI. CDR3 length: 15 amino acids. Trimming stripped 11 bases from V and 7 bases from J, with 24 bases between. The CDR3 DNA reads TGTGCCTGCCACCGGGCCCCCTCGTTGGGGCAGCCCCAGCATTTT. Its protein is CACHRAPSLGQPQHF.

The chain joins TRBV28 to TRBJ2-7; 7 bases match TRBD1. Germline CDR1 reads MDHEN; CDR2 reads SYDVKM. The ends lost 6 bases at V and 1 base at J; junction bases unmatched: 6. This CDR3 has 14 residues. This CDR3 is CASRSQGKSYEQYF. In DNA form, the CDR3 reads TGTGCCAGCAGATCACAGGGGAAGTCCTACGAGCAGTACTTC. The full variable domain, completed using reference TRBV28 and TRBJ2-7, is DVKVTQSSRYLVKRTGEKVFLECVQDMDHENMFWYRQDPGLGLRLIYFSYDVKMKEKGDIPEGYSVSREKKERFSLILESASTNQTSMYLCASRSQGKSYEQYFGPGTRLTVT.

The chain employs TRBV28 and TRBJ1-2; D not resolved. Germline V CDR1 and CDR2: MDHEN, SYDVKM. The V end was cut by 3 bases, the J end by 8 bases, with 10 bases between. CDR3 length: 12 amino acids. CDR3 bases: TGTGCCAGCAGTTTCCGGGATCGGGGCTACACCTTC. This translates into CASSFRDRGYTF.

Of note for this clone: The sample carries other DNA sequences with the same CDR3. The chain combines TRBV18 with TRBJ2-3; D call uncertain. V was shortened by 3 bases and J by 1 base, with 8 bases between the two germline ends. CDR1 is KGHSH, CDR2 LQKENI, per germline. The CDR3 extends over 14 amino acids. The CDR3 nucleotides are TGTGCCAGCTCACCCGTAGACGGCACAGATACGCAGTATTTT. Its translation: CASSPVDGTDTQYF.

The rearrangement links TRBV29-1 to TRBJ1-2; TRBD1 aligns across 10 bases. V gave up 6 bases and J gave up 10 bases; unmatched junction bases: 8. Germline V gene data show CDR1 as SQVTM and CDR2 as ANQGSEA. The CDR3 runs 12 residues. The CDR3 loop reads CSVSDRGADYTF. DNA for the CDR3: TGCAGCGTCTCGGACAGGGGGGCTGACTACACCTTC.

The chain employs TRBV11-3 and TRBJ2-1, with D possibly matching TRBD2 (5 bases). Per germline, CDR1 SGHNT and CDR2 YENEEA. V lost 1 base and J lost 3, with 16 bases in between. The CDR3 runs 17 residues. The CDR3 sequence: CASSLVTGLPGYNEQFF. In DNA form, the CDR3 reads TGTGCCAGCAGCTTAGTTACCGGACTCCCGGGCTACAATGAGCAGTTCTTC.

This rearrangement joins TRBV2 to TRBJ1-1, with unresolved D. The ends were cut back, 10 bases at V and 4 bases at J, with 16 bases in the middle. Germline V gene lookup returns CDR1 SNHLY and CDR2 FYNNEI. The CDR3 is 13 amino acids. The DNA for the CDR3 is TGTGCCATCAGCCGGGCAGGCGGCACTGAAGCTTTCTTT. Protein product: CAISRAGGTEAFF.

The chain uses TRBV28 and TRBJ1-2; 8 bases line up with TRBD1. CDR1 is MDHEN, CDR2 SYDVKM, per germline. The CDR3 is 15 residues long. The J segment lost 1 base and the V segment lost 4 bases, leaving 5 bases of the junction unmatched. CDR3: CASSSGGVRNYGYTF. Here the CDR3 DNA reads TGTGCCAGCAGTTCAGGGGGCGTCCGTAACTATGGCTACACCTTC.

The chain couples TRBV6-5 to TRBJ2-7, with unresolved D. Trimming shortened V by 1 base and J by 2 bases, and 9 bases separated the two germline ends. CDR1 MNHEY and CDR2 SVGAGI come from the germline V gene. CDR3 length equals 14 residues. CDR3 nucleotides: TGTGCCAGCAGTTACTACCAGGATACCTACGAGCAGTACTTC. Translation gives CASSYYQDTYEQYF.